This TCR beta chain was observed in a study of shared clonotypes between healthy human individuals. The wider study: The donor pool was made up of a couple of women and three men aged 18 to 49.

Donors had no recently reported acute infections or vaccinations and were HIV-negative. Study-wide points: Generation probabilities of non-shared clonotypes were lower (relative to those shared by all four donors). Sample collection involved blood only; tissue repertoires are likely different.

Details on this clone: Its antigen remains unidentified.

V lost 7 bases to trimming and J lost 3 bases, with 12 bases between them. This CDR3 contains 13 residues. Germline values: CDR1 MNHEY, CDR2 SVGAGI. Using immunoSEQ multiplex PCR, the repertoire was profiled, and TCRdb retains in-frame clones only, with some absent. This table holds some 2.4 million clones, over 85% found once. Source material: naive CD4+ T cells from PBMCs. This sample's subset: CD45RA+ positively selected. This clonotype was sampled from a man aged 18 to 29 in good health. Some clones in this sample may be carry-over from other donors' samples. J is TRBJ1-1 and V is TRBV6-5, with D hard to call. In DNA form, the CDR3 reads TGTGCCAGCACTTCGACACGCTACACTGAAGCTTTCTTT. Translation gives CASTSTRYTEAFF.